A single T cell receptor (beta chain) is shown here with its context. Its antigen is unknown. This sample stems from a study of cytomegalovirus exposure and HLA in healthy donors. Study-wide points: Cytomegalovirus association was assigned to about 150 TCR beta chains. Despite most TCR sequences being rare, some public TCRs occurred in many donors. The classifier, whose performance was assessed in both the original and validation cohorts, reportedly diagnosed cytomegalovirus status with high specificity and sensitivity.

The germline V gene has CDR1 LGHNA and CDR2 YSLEER. The CDR3 totals 14 residues. Trimming left V 1 base short and J 5 bases short, with 11 bases between. Libraries were prepared by immunoSEQ multiplex PCR; TCRdb keeps only in-frame clonotypes and omits some of them. This sample carries under 200,000 clones, approximately 96% of them seen once, and the ten largest clones take around 0.9%. This sequence joins TRBV4-3 and TRBJ1-1, with D possibly matching TRBD1 (5 bases). The sequenced sample was PBMCs. The origin of this receptor is a woman younger than 35 in good health and CMV-seronegative. This chain's CDR3 is CASSQVGRGTEAFF. CDR3 DNA: TGCGCCAGCAGCCAAGTCGGTCGGGGGACTGAAGCTTTCTTT.